This is a list of T cell receptor beta chains from one sample in a study of blood T cell repertoires in COVID-19. Data came from immunoSEQ multiplex PCR; TCRdb stores just in-frame clones and leaves some out. The table has just under 350,000 clones, roughly 89% seen once; the top ten hold more than 3%. Sequencing was performed on peripheral blood. Every receptor here comes from a woman aged 18-29 years who had recovered from COVID-19. Both conserved end residues are part of each CDR3. The order of the fields is CDR3 DNA, CDR3 protein, D gene, J gene, clone size, V gene. The D gene is left open where the match is weak. Rows may omit the clone size; those that give it use once, few, many or a size class.

CDR3 DNA: TGTGCCAGCAGCCTGCAGGACACTGAAGCTTTCTTT
CDR3 protein: CASSLQDTEAFF
D gene: NA
J gene: TRBJ1-1
clone size: NA
V gene: TRBV7-9

CDR3 DNA: TGCGCCAGCAGTCAAGGGACAGGGGTTAAGGGAAACACCATATATTTT
CDR3 protein: CASSQGTGVKGNTIYF
D gene: TRBD1
J gene: TRBJ1-3
clone size: NA
V gene: TRBV23-1

CDR3 DNA: TGCAGCGCCCAAACAGTCCTCAGGGGGGGCTACACCTTC
CDR3 protein: CSAQTVLRGGYTF
D gene: TRBD1
J gene: TRBJ1-2
clone size: NA
V gene: TRBV29-1

CDR3 DNA: TGCGCCAGCACCGGGGGGTACATGAACACTGAAGCTTTCTTT
CDR3 protein: CASTGGYMNTEAFF
D gene: NA
J gene: TRBJ1-1
clone size: NA
V gene: TRBV5-1

CDR3 DNA: TGTGCCAGCAGCTTTGCAGTCAACTATGGCTACACCTTC
CDR3 protein: CASSFAVNYGYTF
D gene: NA
J gene: TRBJ1-2
clone size: NA
V gene: TRBV11-3

CDR3 DNA: TGTGCCATCAGTGAGTCAGGGGCGGACACTGAAGCTTTCTTT
CDR3 protein: CAISESGADTEAFF
D gene: NA
J gene: TRBJ1-1
clone size: NA
V gene: TRBV10-3

CDR3 DNA: TGTGCCAGCAGCTTTACCGGGACAGATAGCAATCAGCCCCAGCATTTT
CDR3 protein: CASSFTGTDSNQPQHF
D gene: TRBD1
J gene: TRBJ1-5
clone size: NA
V gene: TRBV7-8

CDR3 DNA: TGTGCCAGCAGTGCTTACAGAACTAGCACAGATACGCAGTATTTT
CDR3 protein: CASSAYRTSTDTQYF
D gene: NA
J gene: TRBJ2-3
clone size: NA
V gene: TRBV27

CDR3 DNA: TGTGCCAGCTCAGATATAGCGGGAGTGCTTACGCAGTATTTT
CDR3 protein: CASSDIAGVLTQYF
D gene: TRBD2
J gene: TRBJ2-3
clone size: once
V gene: TRBV18

CDR3 DNA: TGCGCCAGCGGAGAGCGGCCTAAGGATACGCAGTATTTT
CDR3 protein: CASGERPKDTQYF
D gene: NA
J gene: TRBJ2-3
clone size: once
V gene: TRBV5-1

CDR3 DNA: TGCAGCGTTCCGGCGGGAGGATACCCCGGGGAGCTGTTTTTT
CDR3 protein: CSVPAGGYPGELFF
D gene: TRBD2
J gene: TRBJ2-2
clone size: NA
V gene: TRBV29-1

CDR3 DNA: TGCGCCAGCAGCTTGCTATTCCTCGGGGATGAAAAACTGTTTTTT
CDR3 protein: CASSLLFLGDEKLFF
D gene: NA
J gene: TRBJ1-4
clone size: NA
V gene: TRBV5-1

CDR3 DNA: TGCAGCGTTGACTCCTCCTACAATGAGCAGTTCTTC
CDR3 protein: CSVDSSYNEQFF
D gene: NA
J gene: TRBJ2-1
clone size: NA
V gene: TRBV29-1

CDR3 DNA: TGTGCCATCAGTGTGTTCTCCGGGACTAGCGGGATCAATGAGCAGTTCTTC
CDR3 protein: CAISVFSGTSGINEQFF
D gene: TRBD2
J gene: TRBJ2-1
clone size: NA
V gene: TRBV10-3

CDR3 DNA: TGTGCCATCAGTGAATACAGCGGGAGCGACAATGAGCAGTTCTTC
CDR3 protein: CAISEYSGSDNEQFF
D gene: TRBD2
J gene: TRBJ2-1
clone size: NA
V gene: TRBV10-3

CDR3 DNA: TGTGCCAGCTCCAAACTAGCGGGGAGCTACAATGAGCAGTTCTTC
CDR3 protein: CASSKLAGSYNEQFF
D gene: TRBD2
J gene: TRBJ2-1
clone size: NA
V gene: TRBV25-1

CDR3 DNA: TGTGCCAGCAGCTTACCAGCACTAGCGGGAGAACCAGATACGCAGTATTTT
CDR3 protein: CASSLPALAGEPDTQYF
D gene: TRBD2
J gene: TRBJ2-3
clone size: NA
V gene: TRBV7-9

CDR3 DNA: TGTGCCAGCAGCACAGGGGGACAAGAGACCCAGTACTTC
CDR3 protein: CASSTGGQETQYF
D gene: TRBD1
J gene: TRBJ2-5
clone size: NA
V gene: TRBV7-7

CDR3 DNA: TGTGCCAGCAGCGTAGGACAGGGACCTAACTATGGCTACACCTTC
CDR3 protein: CASSVGQGPNYGYTF
D gene: TRBD1
J gene: TRBJ1-2
clone size: NA
V gene: TRBV9

CDR3 DNA: TGTGCCAGCAGTTACGGGCGTCCCAATCAGCCCCAGCATTTT
CDR3 protein: CASSYGRPNQPQHF
D gene: NA
J gene: TRBJ1-5
clone size: NA
V gene: TRBV6-2/TRBV6-3

CDR3 DNA: TGTGCCACCAAAAAGCCTGAACGGGGCTACACCTTC
CDR3 protein: CATKKPERGYTF
D gene: NA
J gene: TRBJ1-2
clone size: NA
V gene: TRBV12-3/TRBV12-4

CDR3 DNA: TGTGCCAGCAGTGAAGGGACAGGGGTAGGGGAAAAACTGTTTTTT
CDR3 protein: CASSEGTGVGEKLFF
D gene: TRBD1
J gene: TRBJ1-4
clone size: NA
V gene: TRBV6-1

CDR3 DNA: TGTGCCAGCAGCCAAAAGGGACTAGGGCGCGATGAGCAGTTCTTC
CDR3 protein: CASSQKGLGRDEQFF
D gene: TRBD2
J gene: TRBJ2-1
clone size: NA
V gene: TRBV3-1/TRBV3-2

CDR3 DNA: TGCGCCAGCAGCCCCGCCGCGGGCGGGGAGACCCAGTACTTC
CDR3 protein: CASSPAAGGETQYF
D gene: NA
J gene: TRBJ2-5
clone size: NA
V gene: TRBV5-1

CDR3 DNA: TGCGCCGAGAGGCGGTTTACGAACACTGAAGCTTTCTTT
CDR3 protein: CAERRFTNTEAFF
D gene: NA
J gene: TRBJ1-1
clone size: few
V gene: TRBV23-1

CDR3 DNA: TGTGCCAGTAGCCCTACACAAGGAGAAGAGACCCAGTACTTC
CDR3 protein: CASSPTQGEETQYF
D gene: NA
J gene: TRBJ2-5
clone size: NA
V gene: TRBV19

CDR3 DNA: TGTGCCACCAGTGGATTAAGGGAGGCGAACACCGGGGAGCTGTTTTTT
CDR3 protein: CATSGLREANTGELFF
D gene: NA
J gene: TRBJ2-2
clone size: few
V gene: TRBV24-1

CDR3 DNA: TGTGCCAGCAGTCCGGTAGGACAGGGATGGGGCTATGGCTACACCTTC
CDR3 protein: CASSPVGQGWGYGYTF
D gene: TRBD1
J gene: TRBJ1-2
clone size: NA
V gene: TRBV27

CDR3 DNA: TGTGCCAGCAGTGAGGAAGGGGTGGGAGAGACCCAGTACTTC
CDR3 protein: CASSEEGVGETQYF
D gene: NA
J gene: TRBJ2-5
clone size: once
V gene: TRBV2

CDR3 DNA: TGCAGCGTGCGGAACGCCGGGACTAAAACCTACAATGAGCAGTTCTTC
CDR3 protein: CSVRNAGTKTYNEQFF
D gene: TRBD2
J gene: TRBJ2-1
clone size: NA
V gene: TRBV29-1

CDR3 DNA: TGCGCCAGCAGTGTTAGGGGCTCAGGTGTGAACACTGAAGCTTTCTTT
CDR3 protein: CASSVRGSGVNTEAFF
D gene: NA
J gene: TRBJ1-1
clone size: NA
V gene: TRBV10-2

CDR3 DNA: TGCGCCAGCAGCCCTGGGACAGGATGGAGGAACACTGAAGCTTTCTTT
CDR3 protein: CASSPGTGWRNTEAFF
D gene: TRBD1
J gene: TRBJ1-1
clone size: NA
V gene: TRBV4-3

CDR3 DNA: TGTGCCAGCAGCTGGAGACAGGGGGCGTTAACCGGGGAGCTGTTTTTT
CDR3 protein: CASSWRQGALTGELFF
D gene: TRBD1
J gene: TRBJ2-2
clone size: once
V gene: TRBV5-5

CDR3 DNA: TGTGCCAGCAGCGTAGGATCAGCGGGATTCTCCTACAATGAGCAGTTCTTC
CDR3 protein: CASSVGSAGFSYNEQFF
D gene: TRBD2
J gene: TRBJ2-1
clone size: NA
V gene: TRBV9

CDR3 DNA: TGTGCCAGCAGGACCTCAGGGGGCTCTGGGGCCAACGTCCTGACTTTC
CDR3 protein: CASRTSGGSGANVLTF
D gene: TRBD1
J gene: TRBJ2-6
clone size: NA
V gene: TRBV11-2

CDR3 DNA: TGTGCCAGCAGCCTCGAGGCGGGGACCAAGAATGAAAAACTGTTTTTT
CDR3 protein: CASSLEAGTKNEKLFF
D gene: NA
J gene: TRBJ1-4
clone size: NA
V gene: TRBV14

CDR3 DNA: TGTGCCAGCAGCCGTGACTTCTTATTGCAGTATTTT
CDR3 protein: CASSRDFLLQYF
D gene: NA
J gene: TRBJ2-3
clone size: NA
V gene: TRBV12-3/TRBV12-4

CDR3 DNA: TGTGCCAGCTCACCCGTAGCGGGAGTGAACACAGATACGCAGTATTTT
CDR3 protein: CASSPVAGVNTDTQYF
D gene: TRBD2
J gene: TRBJ2-3
clone size: NA
V gene: TRBV18

CDR3 DNA: TGTGCCAGCAGTTTAAGGCTAGCGGACTCCGGGGAGCTGTTTTTT
CDR3 protein: CASSLRLADSGELFF
D gene: TRBD2
J gene: TRBJ2-2
clone size: NA
V gene: TRBV27

CDR3 DNA: TGTGCCAGTAGGGTGACAGACGGCACAGATACGCAGTATTTT
CDR3 protein: CASRVTDGTDTQYF
D gene: NA
J gene: TRBJ2-3
clone size: NA
V gene: TRBV19

CDR3 DNA: TGCGCCAGCAGCCAAGAGGGACAGGGGGTTTCTAATGAAAAACTGTTTTTT
CDR3 protein: CASSQEGQGVSNEKLFF
D gene: TRBD1
J gene: TRBJ1-4
clone size: NA
V gene: TRBV4-1

CDR3 DNA: TGTGCCAGCAGCGAATGGGGGGGCACAGATACGCAGTATTTT
CDR3 protein: CASSEWGGTDTQYF
D gene: NA
J gene: TRBJ2-3
clone size: NA
V gene: TRBV27

CDR3 DNA: TGTGCCAGTAGTATTGGCCCCCACGGGGACAGGGGCTACACCTTC
CDR3 protein: CASSIGPHGDRGYTF
D gene: TRBD1
J gene: TRBJ1-2
clone size: NA
V gene: TRBV19

CDR3 DNA: TGTGCCAGCAGCTCACTGGAGCGGGAGGGGGAGACCCAGTACTTC
CDR3 protein: CASSSLEREGETQYF
D gene: TRBD2
J gene: TRBJ2-5
clone size: NA
V gene: TRBV7-9

CDR3 DNA: TGTGCCAGCAGCCTGGACTTTCAGAGCTCTGGAAACACCATATATTTT
CDR3 protein: CASSLDFQSSGNTIYF
D gene: NA
J gene: TRBJ1-3
clone size: NA
V gene: TRBV27

CDR3 DNA: TGTGCCAGCAGCGCTTCTAGCGGGAGGGCGGGGGAGACCCAGTACTTC
CDR3 protein: CASSASSGRAGETQYF
D gene: TRBD2
J gene: TRBJ2-5
clone size: NA
V gene: TRBV9

CDR3 DNA: TGCGCCAGCAGCCAAACTAGCGGGACCCCAGCGTTCTTC
CDR3 protein: CASSQTSGTPAFF
D gene: TRBD2
J gene: TRBJ2-1
clone size: NA
V gene: TRBV4-3

CDR3 DNA: TGTGCCAGCAGCAAACCGCTTCAGCGGGGCCCAAATGACATTCAGTACTTC
CDR3 protein: CASSKPLQRGPNDIQYF
D gene: NA
J gene: TRBJ2-4
clone size: NA
V gene: TRBV21-1

CDR3 DNA: TGTGCCAGCAGCTTAGACGGGGGAGGCGCAGATACGCAGTATTTT
CDR3 protein: CASSLDGGGADTQYF
D gene: NA
J gene: TRBJ2-3
clone size: NA
V gene: TRBV11-3

CDR3 DNA: TGTGCCAGCAGCTTACAGGGGCGCGACTACAATGAGCAGTTCTTC
CDR3 protein: CASSLQGRDYNEQFF
D gene: NA
J gene: TRBJ2-1
clone size: NA
V gene: TRBV7-9

CDR3 DNA: TGTGCCAGTAGTACGAGGACTATCACAGATACGCAGTATTTT
CDR3 protein: CASSTRTITDTQYF
D gene: NA
J gene: TRBJ2-3
clone size: NA
V gene: TRBV19

CDR3 DNA: TGTGCCAGCAGCCAAAGTGGGGGGGCGGGCTATGGCTACACCTTC
CDR3 protein: CASSQSGGAGYGYTF
D gene: NA
J gene: TRBJ1-2
clone size: NA
V gene: TRBV7-2

CDR3 DNA: TGTGCCAGCAGACTCAGGGGGCAAGAGACCCAGTACTTC
CDR3 protein: CASRLRGQETQYF
D gene: TRBD1
J gene: TRBJ2-5
clone size: NA
V gene: TRBV6-6

CDR3 DNA: TGTGCCAGCAGTTTCTCGGGCAGGGGGCGGATTGAAGCTTTCTTT
CDR3 protein: CASSFSGRGRIEAFF
D gene: TRBD1
J gene: TRBJ1-1
clone size: once
V gene: TRBV27

CDR3 DNA: TGTGCCAGCAGCCCCAGCCATAGCTCTAATGAAAAACTGTTTTTT
CDR3 protein: CASSPSHSSNEKLFF
D gene: NA
J gene: TRBJ1-4
clone size: once
V gene: TRBV11-3